Listed here are 20 T cell receptor beta chains from one sample, sequenced in a study of cytomegalovirus exposure and HLA in healthy donors. Using immunoSEQ multiplex PCR, the repertoire was profiled, and TCRdb retains in-frame clones only, with some absent. The sample carries fewer than 400,000 clones, roughly 88% recorded once. The sequencing input was PBMCs. The receptors were sampled from a man aged 25-45 years in good health and CMV-seronegative.

The chain carries TRBV7-9 and TRBJ1-1; weak D call: TRBD1 (5 bases). V lost 5 bases, J lost 0 bases, and 7 bases lay in between. The CDR3 runs to 13 residues. CDR1 is SEHNR and CDR2 is FQNEAQ in the germline V gene (reference sequence). The CDR3 region has the DNA TGTGCCAGCAGCAAAGGGGTGAACACTGAAGCTTTCTTT. This codes for CASSKGVNTEAFF.

This chain connects TRBV12-5 to TRBJ1-1; D perhaps matches TRBD1 (6 bases). This CDR3 spans 14 amino acids. Trimming took 5 bases from V and 1 from J, leaving 11 bases between them. The germline V gene encodes CDR1 LGHNT and CDR2 FRNRAP. The CDR3 DNA follows: TGTGCTAGTGGTCGTTTGACAGGGAACACTGAAGCTTTCTTT. Amino acid sequence: CASGRLTGNTEAFF.

V usage is TRBV2 and J usage is TRBJ1-3, with TRBD1 matching over 7 bases. Germline V gene data show CDR1 as SNHLY and CDR2 as FYNNEI. The J segment lost 6 bases and the V segment lost 2 bases, leaving 13 bases of the junction unmatched. The CDR3 contains 17 residues. CDR3 residues: CASSERIPRQGVNTIYF. In nucleotides, the CDR3 is TGTGCCAGCAGTGAAAGGATCCCTCGACAGGGCGTAAACACCATATATTTT.

The J gene is TRBJ2-2, the V gene TRBV9; a weak D match, TRBD2 (6 bases). The CDR3 extends over 14 amino acids. V was trimmed by 8 bases and J by 4 bases, leaving 15 bases between them. Germline V CDR1 and CDR2: SGDLS, YYNGEE. The CDR3 sequence: CASAGRHSTGELFF. DNA of the CDR3: TGTGCCAGTGCAGGGAGGCACAGCACCGGGGAGCTGTTTTTT.

This clone was observed a few times. The chain combines TRBV7-2 with TRBJ2-7; TRBD1 matches 10 bases. CDR1 and CDR2 (germline): SGHTA, FQGNSA. This CDR3 is built from 15 residues. V was clipped by 5 bases and J by 0 bases; unmatched bases: 4. CDR3 in amino acids: CASSARTGGSYEQYF. As DNA, the CDR3 is TGTGCCAGCAGCGCAAGGACAGGGGGCTCCTACGAGCAGTACTTC. The full variable domain, rest sourced from reference TRBV7-2 and TRBJ2-7, is GAGVSQSPSNKVTEKGKDVELRCDPISGHTALYWYRQSLGQGLEFLIYFQGNSAPDKSGLPSDRFSAERTGGSVSTLTIQRTQQEDSAVYLCASSARTGGSYEQYFGPGTRLTVT.

The chain uses TRBV5-5 and TRBJ2-7; TRBD2 might be the D (5 bases). The V gene's germline CDR1 is SGHKS and CDR2 YYEKEE (reference sequence). CDR3 length: 15 amino acids. Trimming removed 3 bases at V and 3 bases at J, with 16 bases between. The CDR3 reads CASSSLSSGGYEQYF. CDR3 bases: TGTGCCAGCAGCTCCCTGAGCAGCGGAGGCTACGAGCAGTACTTC.

J is TRBJ2-3 and V is TRBV5-1; a weak D match, TRBD2 (5 bases). CDR1 and CDR2 from the germline V gene are SGHRS and YFSETQ. Trimming left V 4 bases short and J 0 bases short, with 12 bases between. There are 15 residues in the CDR3. CDR3 residues: CASSPTRASTDTQYF. The CDR3 DNA is TGCGCCAGCAGCCCCACTAGGGCGAGCACAGATACGCAGTATTTT.

This chain connects TRBV5-1 to TRBJ2-7; maybe TRBD1 (6 bases). Germline V gives CDR1 SGHRS, CDR2 YFSETQ. This CDR3 has 14 residues. Deletions cut 4 bases from V and 2 bases from J, with 13 bases between. In DNA, the CDR3 is TGCGCCAGCAGCGTAACCTCAGGGGCCTACGAGCAGTACTTC. This codes for CASSVTSGAYEQYF.

The rearrangement uses TRBV6-1 and TRBJ2-7; D ambiguous. V dropped 4 bases and J dropped 1 base, with 8 bases sitting between them. This CDR3 has 13 residues. CDR1 and CDR2 from the germline V gene are MNHNS and SASEGT. CDR3 sequence reads: CASSVRKSYEQYF. CDR3 DNA: TGTGCCAGCAGTGTCAGAAAGTCCTACGAGCAGTACTTC.

The chain links TRBV11-2 to TRBJ2-3; TRBD1 might be the D (6 bases). With 4 bases removed from V and 2 bases from J, the gap between germline ends came to 16 bases. CDR3 length: 16 amino acids. Germline assignment: CDR1 SGHAT and CDR2 FQNNGV. The CDR3 region is CASSSRTESNTDTQYF. In DNA form, the CDR3 reads TGTGCCAGCAGCTCCCGGACAGAGTCCAACACAGATACGCAGTATTTT.

This clone was seen only once. The V and J genes are TRBV6-1 and TRBJ1-5, with TRBD1 as a possible D gene (5 bases). V dropped 2 bases and J dropped 9 bases, with 14 bases sitting between them. The germline CDR1 and CDR2 sequences are MNHNS and SASEGT. CDR3 length: 14 residues. CDR3 coding DNA: TGTGCCAGCAGTGAATTGAAAGGGGTTGGGCCCCAGCATTTT. It codes for CASSELKGVGPQHF.

The chain carries TRBV19 and TRBJ1-1, with 11 positions matching TRBD1. The CDR3 is 15 amino acids. V shed 4 bases and J 4 bases; nucleotides not matched to a gene: 5. Germline V CDR1 and CDR2: LNHDA, SQIVND (reference sequence). The CDR3, as DNA: TGTGCCAGTAGTACCCGGACAGGGGGCGTCACTGAAGCTTTCTTT. It translates to CASSTRTGGVTEAFF.

This clone has a single count. The chain uses TRBV5-8 and TRBJ2-3; D call uncertain. Germline-derived CDR1 and CDR2 are SGHTS and YDEGEE. The CDR3 extends over 12 amino acids. Trimming took off 4 bases at V and 4 bases at J, with 7 bases between the two ends. The CDR3 DNA sequence: TGTGCCAGCAGCCCGCAGTCAGATACGCAGTATTTT. This codes for CASSPQSDTQYF.

This clone was observed a few times. V is TRBV2 and J is TRBJ2-5; 7 positions match TRBD1. CDR1 and CDR2 (germline): SNHLY, FYNNEI. The length of the CDR3 is 14 residues. With V trimmed by 6 bases and J by 2 bases, 6 bases remained unmatched. The CDR3: CASSARQGQETQYF. For the CDR3, the DNA is TGTGCCAGCAGCGCGAGACAGGGTCAAGAGACCCAGTACTTC.

The chain couples TRBV10-3 to TRBJ1-2, with D unresolved. V was trimmed by 2 bases and J by 4 bases, leaving 8 bases between them. The germline CDR1 and CDR2 sequences are ENHRY and SYGVKD. The CDR3 is 13 amino acids. CDR3 in amino acids: CAISEGLPYGYTF. For the CDR3, the DNA is TGTGCCATCAGTGAGGGCTTACCCTATGGCTACACCTTC.

The rearrangement links TRBV7-6 to TRBJ2-7; D is undetermined. The CDR3 covers 13 residues. Germline CDR1 SGHVS, CDR2 FNYEAQ. Trimming shortened V by 5 bases and J by 6 bases, and 14 bases separated the two germline ends. The CDR3 protein is CASSLRVGREQYF. In DNA form, the CDR3 reads TGTGCCAGCAGCCTTCGGGTCGGTCGCGAGCAGTACTTC. The full variable domain, with the rest looked up from reference TRBV7-6 and TRBJ2-7, is GAGVSQSPRYKVTKRGQDVALRCDPISGHVSLYWYRQALGQGPEFLTYFNYEAQQDKSGLPNDRFSAERPEGSISTLTIQRTEQRDSAMYRCASSLRVGREQYFGPGTRLTVT.

This clone occurred a few times. The chain joins TRBV23-1 to TRBJ2-5; 7 bases match TRBD1. Being an ORF, TRBV23-1 has a function that is uncertain. J lost 5 bases, V lost 4 bases, and 10 bases had no gene match. CDR3 length: 15 residues. As DNA, the CDR3 is TGCGCCAGCAGTCTCATAGGGCAGGGGGACGAGACCCAGTACTTC. Protein product: CASSLIGQGDETQYF.

This clone was seen more than once but under ten times. Written as DNA, the CDR3 is TGCGCCAGCGGAGGACAGGCGTCTTATGGCTACACCTTC. As protein: CASGGQASYGYTF. The chain couples TRBV10-2 to TRBJ1-2; 7 bases fit TRBD1. This CDR3 region has 13 residues. Germline V gene lookup returns CDR1 WSHSY and CDR2 SAAADI. V lost 8 bases to trimming and J lost 5 bases; unmatched junction nucleotides: 8.

V is TRBV5-1 and J is TRBJ1-2, with D unclear. The CDR3 extends over 13 amino acids. V was shortened by 5 bases and J by 2 bases, with 10 bases between the two germline ends. The germline V gene has CDR1 SGHRS and CDR2 YFSETQ. CDR3 nucleotides: TGCGCCAGCAGTCCCGGGAGGAACTATGGCTACACCTTC. Translation gives CASSPGRNYGYTF.

The gene calls are TRBV27 and TRBJ1-2; 7 bases fit TRBD1. The CDR3 totals 14 residues. Trimming took 8 bases from V and 0 from J; bases not matched to a gene: 6. The germline V gene encodes CDR1 MNHEY and CDR2 SMNVEV (reference sequence). This CDR3 is CASRTQGTNYGYTF. CDR3 DNA sequence: TGTGCCAGCCGCACACAGGGGACTAACTATGGCTACACCTTC.